This entry describes one T cell receptor (beta chain). The data were obtained in a study of blood T cell repertoires in COVID-19. Study-wide context: Samples of COVID-19 (acute and convalescent) were obtained from the United States, Italy and Spain.

There are 15 residues in the CDR3. Trimming stripped 7 bases from V and 4 bases from J, with 17 bases between. Germline V gives CDR1 MNHEY, CDR2 SVGAGI. Per the original data handling: It was from reference gene primer amplification that nucleated cell counts were estimated. Method: immunoSEQ multiplex PCR; TCRdb's copy keeps in-frame clones and lacks some. V, J and clone size were drawn from that table, and D and trimming were deduced from the DNA. There are approximately 500,000 clones in the sample; around 85% occur only once, and 3% to 3.5% lies in the top ten. This clonotype originated in a human donor in a cohort sampled during active COVID-19. Sequencing used peripheral blood. The chain is built from TRBV6-5 and TRBJ1-5; maybe TRBD1 (6 bases). The CDR3 protein is CASTTTGQTNQPQHF. DNA for the CDR3: TGTGCCAGCACCACAACGGGACAAACAAATCAGCCCCAGCATTTT.